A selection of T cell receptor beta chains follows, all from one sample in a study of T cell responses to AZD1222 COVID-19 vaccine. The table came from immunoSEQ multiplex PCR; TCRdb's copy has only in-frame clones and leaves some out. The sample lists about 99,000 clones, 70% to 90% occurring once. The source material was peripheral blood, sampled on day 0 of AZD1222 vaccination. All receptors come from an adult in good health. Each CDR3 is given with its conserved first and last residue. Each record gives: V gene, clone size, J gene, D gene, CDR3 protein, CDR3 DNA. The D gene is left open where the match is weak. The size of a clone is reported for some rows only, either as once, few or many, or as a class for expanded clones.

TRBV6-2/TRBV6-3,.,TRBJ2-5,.,CASSPTSILSVGQYF,TGTGCCAGCAGTCCAACCTCAATTCTATCAGTTGGCCAGTACTTC
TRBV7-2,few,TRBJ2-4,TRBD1,CASSFTHQGQKNIQYF,TGTGCCAGCAGCTTTACCCACCAGGGACAGAAAAACATTCAGTACTTC
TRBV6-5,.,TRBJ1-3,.,CASSLGPPGNTIYF,TGTGCCAGCAGTTTGGGGCCCCCTGGAAACACCATATATTTT
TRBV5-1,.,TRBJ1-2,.,CASSLYGVSNYGYTF,TGCGCCAGCAGCTTGTATGGCGTATCTAACTATGGCTACACCTTC
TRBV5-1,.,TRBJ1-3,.,CASSLAGSSSGNTIYF,TGTGCCAGCAGCTTGGCCGGATCTTCCTCTGGAAACACCATATATTTT
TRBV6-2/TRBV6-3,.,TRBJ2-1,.,CASSRLYNEQFF,TGTGCCAGCAGTCGACTGTACAATGAGCAGTTCTTC
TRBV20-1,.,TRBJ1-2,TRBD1,CSVTGGGGYTF,TGCAGCGTTACAGGGGGGGGTGGCTACACCTTC
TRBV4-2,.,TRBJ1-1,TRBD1,CASRRDRANTEAFF,TGTGCCAGCAGAAGAGACAGGGCTAACACTGAAGCTTTCTTT
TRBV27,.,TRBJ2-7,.,CASSQLGAGSSYEQYF,TGTGCCAGCAGTCAACTCGGGGCGGGGAGCTCCTACGAGCAGTACTTC
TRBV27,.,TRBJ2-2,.,CASSWTPTGELFF,TGTGCCAGCAGTTGGACACCCACCGGGGAGCTGTTTTTT
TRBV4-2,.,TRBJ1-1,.,CASSQEAAEAFF,TGTGCCAGCAGCCAAGAGGCAGCTGAAGCTTTCTTT
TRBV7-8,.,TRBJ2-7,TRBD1,CASSYPGTGDQSYEQYF,TGTGCCAGCAGCTATCCCGGGACAGGGGATCAATCCTACGAGCAGTACTTC
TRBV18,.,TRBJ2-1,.,CASSPPSGGRGHEQFF,TGTGCCAGCTCACCACCGAGCGGAGGCCGGGGTCATGAGCAGTTCTTC
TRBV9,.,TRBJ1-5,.,CASSVGVSNNQPQHF,TGTGCCAGCAGCGTAGGAGTCAGTAACAATCAGCCCCAGCATTTT
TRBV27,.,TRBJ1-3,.,CANNRRGERPGNTIYF,TGTGCCAACAACCGCCGAGGGGAACGGCCTGGAAACACCATATATTTT
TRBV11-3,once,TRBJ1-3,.,CASSLKGDSGNTIYF,TGTGCCAGCAGCTTAAAAGGAGATTCTGGAAACACCATATATTTT
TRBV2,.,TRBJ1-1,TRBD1,CASSDDRGSNEAFF,TGTGCCAGCAGTGACGACAGGGGGTCGAATGAAGCTTTCTTT
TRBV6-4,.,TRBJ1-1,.,CASREGSGTEAFF,TGTGCCAGCAGGGAGGGCTCAGGCACTGAAGCTTTCTTT
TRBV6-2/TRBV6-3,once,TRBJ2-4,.,CASSYLGGSGNIQYF,TGTGCCAGCAGTTACCTTGGGGGGAGTGGGAACATTCAGTACTTC
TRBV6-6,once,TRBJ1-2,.,CASSYSTGSGGTGYTF,TGTGCCAGCAGTTACTCGACTGGTTCCGGGGGCACGGGCTACACCTTC
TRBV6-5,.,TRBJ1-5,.,CASSLDPNQPQHF,TGTGCCAGCAGTTTGGACCCCAATCAGCCCCAGCATTTT
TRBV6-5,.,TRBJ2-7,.,CASSYANRDYEQYF,TGTGCCAGCAGTTACGCAAACCGAGATTACGAGCAGTACTTC
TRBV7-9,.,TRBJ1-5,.,CASSPAGFSSNQPQHF,TGTGCCAGCAGCCCGGCGGGTTTTTCGAGCAATCAGCCCCAGCATTTT
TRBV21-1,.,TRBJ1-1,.,CASSKGVGTLRLAFF,TGTGCCAGCAGCAAGGGAGTAGGGACACTTAGGTTAGCTTTCTTT
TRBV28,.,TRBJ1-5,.,CASINIRGPQHF,TGTGCCAGCATTAACATACGGGGGCCCCAGCATTTT
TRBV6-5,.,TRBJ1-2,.,CASSPRGNYGYTF,TGTGCCAGCAGTCCACGGGGTAACTATGGCTACACCTTC
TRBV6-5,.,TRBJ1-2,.,CASSTMDRGYTF,TGTGCCAGCAGTACCATGGATCGTGGCTACACCTTC
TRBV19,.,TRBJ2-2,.,CASSSRAGELFF,TGTGCCAGTAGCTCTAGGGCCGGGGAGCTGTTTTTT